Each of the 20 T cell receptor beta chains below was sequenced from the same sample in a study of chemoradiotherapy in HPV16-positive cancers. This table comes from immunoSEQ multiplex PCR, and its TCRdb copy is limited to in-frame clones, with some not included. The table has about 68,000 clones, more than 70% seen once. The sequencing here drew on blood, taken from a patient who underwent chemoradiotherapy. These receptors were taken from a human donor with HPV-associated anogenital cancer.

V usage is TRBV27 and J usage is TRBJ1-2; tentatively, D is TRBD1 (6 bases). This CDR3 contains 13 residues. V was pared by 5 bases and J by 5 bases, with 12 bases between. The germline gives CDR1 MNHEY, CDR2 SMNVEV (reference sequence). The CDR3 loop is CASSPQGTYGYTF. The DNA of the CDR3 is TGTGCCAGCAGTCCACAGGGTACTTATGGCTACACCTTC.

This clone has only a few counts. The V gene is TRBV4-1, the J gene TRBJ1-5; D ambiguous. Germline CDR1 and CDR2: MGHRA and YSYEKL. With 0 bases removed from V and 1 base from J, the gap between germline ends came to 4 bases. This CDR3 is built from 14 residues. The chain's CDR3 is CASSQEYSNQPQHF. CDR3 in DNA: TGCGCCAGCAGCCAAGAATACAGCAATCAGCCCCAGCATTTT.

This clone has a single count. The CDR3 is CASSAGTGSGAQHF. The CDR3 DNA follows: TGTGCCAGCAGTGCCGGGACAGGGAGCGGGGCCCAGCATTTT. The chain carries TRBV6-1 and TRBJ1-5, with 9 bases fitting TRBD1. The length of the CDR3 is 14 residues. CDR1 and CDR2 from the germline V gene are MNHNS and SASEGT. The V segment lost 4 bases and the J segment 11 bases; nucleotides outside the gene matches: 9.

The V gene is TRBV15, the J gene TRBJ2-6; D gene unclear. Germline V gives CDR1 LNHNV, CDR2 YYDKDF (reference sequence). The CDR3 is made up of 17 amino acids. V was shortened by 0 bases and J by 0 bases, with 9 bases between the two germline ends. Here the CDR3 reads CATSREGPGSGANVLTF. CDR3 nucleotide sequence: TGTGCCACCAGCAGAGAAGGGCCAGGCTCTGGGGCCAACGTCCTGACTTTC.

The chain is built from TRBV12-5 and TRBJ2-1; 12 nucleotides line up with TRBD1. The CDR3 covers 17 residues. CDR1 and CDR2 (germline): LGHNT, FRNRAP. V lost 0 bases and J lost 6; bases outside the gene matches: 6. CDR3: CASGLVGGQGAINEQFF. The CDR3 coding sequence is TGTGCTAGTGGTTTGGTTGGGGGACAGGGGGCTATCAATGAGCAGTTCTTC. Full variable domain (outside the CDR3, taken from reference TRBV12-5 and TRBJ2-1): DARVTQTPRHKVTEMGQEVTMRCQPILGHNTVFWYRQTMMQGLELLAYFRNRAPLDDSGMPKDRFSAEMPDATLATLKIQPSEPRDSAVYFCASGLVGGQGAINEQFFGPGTRLTVL.

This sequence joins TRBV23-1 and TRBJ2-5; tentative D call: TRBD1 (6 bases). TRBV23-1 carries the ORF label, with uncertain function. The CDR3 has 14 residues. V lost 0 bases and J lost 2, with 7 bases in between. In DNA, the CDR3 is TGCGCCAGCAGTCAATCAGGACAGCAAGAGACCCAGTACTTC. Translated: CASSQSGQQETQYF.

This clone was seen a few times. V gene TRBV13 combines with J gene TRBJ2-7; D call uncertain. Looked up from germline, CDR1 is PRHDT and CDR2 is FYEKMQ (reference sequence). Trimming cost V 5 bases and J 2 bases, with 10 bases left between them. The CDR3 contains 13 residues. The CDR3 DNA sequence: TGTGCCAGCAGCCCACCATTTACCTACGAGCAGTACTTC. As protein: CASSPPFTYEQYF. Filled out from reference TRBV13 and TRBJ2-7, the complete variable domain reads AAGVIQSPRHLIKEKRETATLKCYPIPRHDTVYWYQQGPGQDPQFLISFYEKMQSDKGSIPDRFSAQQFSDYHSELNMSSLELGDSALYFCASSPPFTYEQYFGPGTRLTVT.

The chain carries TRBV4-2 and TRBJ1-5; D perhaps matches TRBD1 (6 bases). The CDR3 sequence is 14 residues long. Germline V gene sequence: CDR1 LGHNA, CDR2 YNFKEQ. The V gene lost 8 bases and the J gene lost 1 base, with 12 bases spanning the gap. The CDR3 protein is CASSHRESNQPQHF. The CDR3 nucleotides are TGTGCCAGCTCCCACAGGGAAAGCAATCAGCCCCAGCATTTT.

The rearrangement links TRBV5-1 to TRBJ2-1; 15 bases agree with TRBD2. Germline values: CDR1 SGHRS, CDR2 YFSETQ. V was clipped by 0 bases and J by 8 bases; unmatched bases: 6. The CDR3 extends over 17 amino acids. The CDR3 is CASSLGGTSGGQDEQFF. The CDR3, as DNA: TGCGCCAGCAGCTTGGGCGGGACTAGCGGGGGGCAAGATGAGCAGTTCTTC.

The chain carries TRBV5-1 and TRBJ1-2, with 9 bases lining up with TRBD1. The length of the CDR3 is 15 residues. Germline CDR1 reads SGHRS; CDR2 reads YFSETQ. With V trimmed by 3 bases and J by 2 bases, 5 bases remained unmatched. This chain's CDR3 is CASSSDRGANYGYTF. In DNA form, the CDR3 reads TGCGCCAGCAGCTCCGACAGGGGGGCAAACTATGGCTACACCTTC.

The CDR3 DNA reads TGTGCCAGCAGCCGACGGGACGGCCAGAATTCACCCCTCCACTTT. Its translation is CASSRRDGQNSPLHF. This chain joins TRBV11-2 and TRBJ1-6, with D possibly matching TRBD1 (5 bases). The V end was cut by 5 bases, the J end by 7 bases, with 15 bases between. Germline V gene lookup returns CDR1 SGHAT and CDR2 FQNNGV. The CDR3 sequence is 15 residues long.

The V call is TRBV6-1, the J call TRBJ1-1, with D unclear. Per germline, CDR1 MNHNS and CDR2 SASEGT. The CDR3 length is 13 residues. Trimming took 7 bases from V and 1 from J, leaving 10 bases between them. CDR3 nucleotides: TGTGCCAGCATAGAGGCGGGGAACACTGAAGCTTTCTTT. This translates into CASIEAGNTEAFF.

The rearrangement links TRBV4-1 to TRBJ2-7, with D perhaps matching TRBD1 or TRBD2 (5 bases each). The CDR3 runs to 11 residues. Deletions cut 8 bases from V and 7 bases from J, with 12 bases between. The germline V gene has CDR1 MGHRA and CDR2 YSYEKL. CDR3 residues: CASVDSGEQYF. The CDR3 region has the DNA TGCGCCAGCGTCGACAGCGGTGAGCAGTACTTC.

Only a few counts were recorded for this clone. As DNA, the CDR3 is TGCAGTGCTAGAGGGGAAGAAGCTTTCTTT. This gives the protein CSARGEEAFF. The V and J genes are TRBV20-1 and TRBJ1-1; D not certain. The CDR3 consists of 10 residues. V dropped 1 base and J dropped 8 bases, with 5 bases sitting between them. CDR1 and CDR2 (germline): DFQATT, SNEGSKA (reference sequence).

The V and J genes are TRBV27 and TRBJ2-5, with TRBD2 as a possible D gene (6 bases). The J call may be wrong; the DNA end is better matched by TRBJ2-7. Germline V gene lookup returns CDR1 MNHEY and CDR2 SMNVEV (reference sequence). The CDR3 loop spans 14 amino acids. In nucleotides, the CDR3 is TGTGCCAGCAGTTTATATCGGGGGTCCTACGAGCAGTACTTC. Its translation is CASSLYRGSYEQYF.

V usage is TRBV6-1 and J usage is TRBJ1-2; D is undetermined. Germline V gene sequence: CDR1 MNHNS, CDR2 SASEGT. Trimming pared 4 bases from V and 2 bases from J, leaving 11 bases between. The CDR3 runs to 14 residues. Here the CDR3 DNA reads TGTGCCAGCAGTGGGCTGAATCGGAACTATGGCTACACCTTC. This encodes CASSGLNRNYGYTF.

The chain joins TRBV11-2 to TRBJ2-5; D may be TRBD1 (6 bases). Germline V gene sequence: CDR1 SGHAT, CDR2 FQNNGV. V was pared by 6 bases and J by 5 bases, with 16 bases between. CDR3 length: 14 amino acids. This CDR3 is CASSTGSGVETQYF. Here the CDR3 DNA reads TGTGCCAGCAGTACAGGGTCCGGGGTGGAGACCCAGTACTTC.

DNA for the CDR3: TGTGCCAGCAGCCAAGCCGACAGTAAACTGTTTTTT. It translates to CASSQADSKLFF. This chain links TRBV14 with TRBJ1-4; D is possibly TRBD1 (5 bases). Germline CDR1 reads SGHDN; CDR2 reads FVKESK. The ends were cut back, 1 base at V and 11 bases at J, with 8 bases in the middle. This CDR3 spans 12 amino acids. Looking up the rest from reference TRBV14 and TRBJ1-4 gives the full variable domain: EAGVTQFPSHSVIEKGQTVTLRCDPISGHDNLYWYRRVMGKEIKFLLHFVKESKQDESGMPNNRFLAERTGGTYSTLKVQPAELEDSGVYFCASSQADSKLFFGSGTQLSVL.

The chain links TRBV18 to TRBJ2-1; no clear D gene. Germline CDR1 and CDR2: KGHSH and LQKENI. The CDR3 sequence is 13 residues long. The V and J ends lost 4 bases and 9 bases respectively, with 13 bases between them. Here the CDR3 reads CASSRIGPTEQFF. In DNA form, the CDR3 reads TGTGCCAGCTCACGAATCGGTCCGACTGAGCAGTTCTTC. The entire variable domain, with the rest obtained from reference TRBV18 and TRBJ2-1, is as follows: NAGVMQNPRHLVRRRGQEARLRCSPMKGHSHVYWYRQLPEEGLKFMVYLQKENIIDESGMPKERFSAEFPKEGPSILRIQQVVRGDSAAYFCASSRIGPTEQFFGPGTRLTVL.

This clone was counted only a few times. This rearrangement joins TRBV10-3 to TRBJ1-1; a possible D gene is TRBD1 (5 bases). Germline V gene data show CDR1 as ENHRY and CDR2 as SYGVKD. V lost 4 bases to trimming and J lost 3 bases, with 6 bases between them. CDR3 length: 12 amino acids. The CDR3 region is CAISVGDTEAFF. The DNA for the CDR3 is TGTGCCATCAGTGTAGGGGACACTGAAGCTTTCTTT.